This note documents a single TCR beta chain sequence. These data belong to a study of cytomegalovirus exposure and HLA in healthy donors. A multiplex PCR was run with 60 Vbeta primers and 13 Jbeta primers. Measured with immunoSEQ multiplex PCR; TCRdb has only the in-frame clones, and not every one. The sample carries approximately 220,000 clones, about 75% recorded once. Germline V gives CDR1 LNHNV, CDR2 YYDKDF (reference sequence). The CDR3 sequence is 15 residues long. With 0 bases clipped from V and 8 bases from J, the junction kept 8 bases outside the gene matches. V gene TRBV15 combines with J gene TRBJ1-2; the match to TRBD1 covers 8 bases. The clonotype was recovered from a woman aged 25 to 39 in good health and CMV-seronegative. Sequences were obtained from PBMCs. DNA of the CDR3: TGTGCCACCAGCAGAGAAGGACAGGGACGGGAAGGCTACACCTTC. Encoded protein: CATSREGQGREGYTF.